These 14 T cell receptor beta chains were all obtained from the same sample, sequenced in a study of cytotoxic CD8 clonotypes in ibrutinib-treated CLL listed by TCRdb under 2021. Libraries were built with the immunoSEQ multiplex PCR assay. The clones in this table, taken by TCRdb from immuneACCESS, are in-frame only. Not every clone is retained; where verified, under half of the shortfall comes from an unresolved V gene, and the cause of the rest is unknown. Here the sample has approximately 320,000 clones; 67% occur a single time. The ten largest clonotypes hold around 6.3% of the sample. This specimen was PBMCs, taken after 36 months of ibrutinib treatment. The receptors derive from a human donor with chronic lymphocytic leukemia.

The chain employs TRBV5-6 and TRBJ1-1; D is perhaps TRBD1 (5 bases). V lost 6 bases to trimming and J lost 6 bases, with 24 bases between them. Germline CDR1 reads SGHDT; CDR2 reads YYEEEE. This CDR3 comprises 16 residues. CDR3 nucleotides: TGTGCCAGCAACAAACTCAGTGGGGGTGGAGGCTCTGAAGCTTTCTTT. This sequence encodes CASNKLSGGGGSEAFF. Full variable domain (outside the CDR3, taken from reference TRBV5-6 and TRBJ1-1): DAGVTQSPTHLIKTRGQQVTLRCSPKSGHDTVSWYQQALGQGPQFIFQYYEEEERQRGNFPDRFSGHQFPNYSSELNVNALLLGDSALYLCASNKLSGGGGSEAFFGQGTRLTVV.

For the CDR3, the DNA is TGTGCCAGCAGCCCCCCGCCGGACAGGGGGCAAGGCGGGGAGCTGTTTTTT. Its translation: CASSPPPDRGQGGELFF. The V gene is TRBV11-3, the J gene TRBJ2-2; the match to TRBD1 covers 11 bases. Trimming cost V 5 bases and J 7 bases; bases outside gene matches: 12. Germline-derived CDR1 and CDR2 are SGHNT and YENEEA. The CDR3 runs to 17 residues.

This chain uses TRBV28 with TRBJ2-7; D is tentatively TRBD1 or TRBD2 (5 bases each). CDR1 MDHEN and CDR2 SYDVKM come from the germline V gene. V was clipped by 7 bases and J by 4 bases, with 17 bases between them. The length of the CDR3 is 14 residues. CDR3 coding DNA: TGTGCCAGCACCCTCCAGGGAGCCCTATACGAGCAGTACTTC. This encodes CASTLQGALYEQYF.

The CDR3 nucleotides read TGTGCCAGCTCCCGGGACATCTTGAAGCCCCAGCATTTT. Encoded protein: CASSRDILKPQHF. The rearrangement uses TRBV6-1 and TRBJ1-5; possible D gene TRBD1, 6 bases. Germline V lookup: CDR1 MNHNS, CDR2 SASEGT. This CDR3 contains 13 residues. Trimming stripped 8 bases from V and 8 bases from J, with 16 bases between.

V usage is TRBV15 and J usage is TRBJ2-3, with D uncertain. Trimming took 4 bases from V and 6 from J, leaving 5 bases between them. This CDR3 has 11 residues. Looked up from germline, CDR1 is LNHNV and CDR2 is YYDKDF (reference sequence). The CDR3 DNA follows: TGTGCCACCAGCACGTGGGATACGCAGTATTTT. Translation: CATSTWDTQYF. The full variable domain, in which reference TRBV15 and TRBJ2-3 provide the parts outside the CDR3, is DAMVIQNPRYQVTQFGKPVTLSCSQTLNHNVMYWYQQKSSQAPKLLFHYYDKDFNNEADTPDNFQSRRPNTSFCFLDIRSPGLGDTAMYLCATSTWDTQYFGPGTRLTVL.

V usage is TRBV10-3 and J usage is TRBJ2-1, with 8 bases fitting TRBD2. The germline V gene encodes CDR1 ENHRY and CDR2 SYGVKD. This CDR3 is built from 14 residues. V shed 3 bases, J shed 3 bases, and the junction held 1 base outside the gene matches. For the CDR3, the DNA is TGTGCCATCAGTGAAACTAGCGGCTACAATGAGCAGTTCTTC. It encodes CAISETSGYNEQFF.

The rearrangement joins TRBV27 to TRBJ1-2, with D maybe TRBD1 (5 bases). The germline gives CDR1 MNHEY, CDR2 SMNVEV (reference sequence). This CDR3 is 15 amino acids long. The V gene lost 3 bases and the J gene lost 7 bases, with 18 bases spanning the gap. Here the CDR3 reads CASSLRGAGLAGYTF. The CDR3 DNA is TGTGCCAGCAGTTTGCGGGGCGCCGGACTTGCTGGCTACACCTTC.

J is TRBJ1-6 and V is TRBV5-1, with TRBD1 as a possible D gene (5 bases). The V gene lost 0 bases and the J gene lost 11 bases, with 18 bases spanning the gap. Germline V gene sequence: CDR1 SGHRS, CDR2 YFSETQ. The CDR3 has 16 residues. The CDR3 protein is CASSLVGALEGPPLHF. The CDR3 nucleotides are TGCGCCAGCAGCTTGGTAGGGGCCCTTGAAGGGCCACCCCTCCACTTT. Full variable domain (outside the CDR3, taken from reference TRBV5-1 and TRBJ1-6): KAGVTQTPRYLIKTRGQQVTLSCSPISGHRSVSWYQQTPGQGLQFLFEYFSETQRNKGNFPGRFSGRQFSNSRSEMNVSTLELGDSALYLCASSLVGALEGPPLHFGNGTRLTVT.

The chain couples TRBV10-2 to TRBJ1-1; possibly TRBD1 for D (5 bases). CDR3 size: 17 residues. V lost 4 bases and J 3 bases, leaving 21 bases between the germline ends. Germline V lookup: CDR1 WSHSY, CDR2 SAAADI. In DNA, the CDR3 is TGCGCCAGCAGTGTTGGGCGGCCAGGGAAGGGTGACACTGAAGCTTTCTTT. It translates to CASSVGRPGKGDTEAFF.

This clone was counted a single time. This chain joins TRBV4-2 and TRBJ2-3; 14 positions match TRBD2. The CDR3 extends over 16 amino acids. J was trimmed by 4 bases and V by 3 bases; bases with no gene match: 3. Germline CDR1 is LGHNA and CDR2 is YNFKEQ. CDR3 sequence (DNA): TGTGCCAGCAGCCACGCGACTAGCGGGGGGGCAGATACGCAGTATTTT. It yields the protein CASSHATSGGADTQYF.

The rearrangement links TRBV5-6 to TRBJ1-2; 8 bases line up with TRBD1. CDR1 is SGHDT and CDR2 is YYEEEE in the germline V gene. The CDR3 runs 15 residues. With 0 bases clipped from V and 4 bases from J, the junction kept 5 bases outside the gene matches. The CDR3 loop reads CASSLDNTGGYGYTF. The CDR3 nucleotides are TGTGCCAGCAGCTTGGATAATACAGGGGGCTATGGCTACACCTTC.

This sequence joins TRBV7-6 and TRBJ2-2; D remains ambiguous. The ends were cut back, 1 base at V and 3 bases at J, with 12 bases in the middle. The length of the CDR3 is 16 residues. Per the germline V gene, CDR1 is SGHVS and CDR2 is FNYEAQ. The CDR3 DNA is TGTGCCAGCAGCTTAGTGCCTAACTCCCACACCGGGGAGCTGTTTTTT. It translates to CASSLVPNSHTGELFF.

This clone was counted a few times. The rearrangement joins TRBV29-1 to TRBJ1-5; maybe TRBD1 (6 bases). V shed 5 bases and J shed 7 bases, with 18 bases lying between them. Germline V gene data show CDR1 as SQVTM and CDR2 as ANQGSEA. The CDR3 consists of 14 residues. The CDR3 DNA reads TGCAGCGTTCTACCGGGGGGGCGGGGACAGCCCCAGCATTTT. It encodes CSVLPGGRGQPQHF.

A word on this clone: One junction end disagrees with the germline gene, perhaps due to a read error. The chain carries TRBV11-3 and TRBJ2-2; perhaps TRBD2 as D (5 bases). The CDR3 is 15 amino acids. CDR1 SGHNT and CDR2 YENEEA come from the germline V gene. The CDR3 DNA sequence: TGTGCCAACAGCCTAGCTCCAATCGGGACCGGGGAGCTGTTTTTT. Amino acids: CANSLAPIGTGELFF.